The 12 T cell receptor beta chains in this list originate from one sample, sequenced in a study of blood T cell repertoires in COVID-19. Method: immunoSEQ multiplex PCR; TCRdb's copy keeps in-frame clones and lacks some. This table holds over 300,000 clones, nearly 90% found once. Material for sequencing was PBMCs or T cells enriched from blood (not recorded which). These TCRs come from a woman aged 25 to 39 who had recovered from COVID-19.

The CDR3 sequence: CASSYSTGRGTDTQYF. In DNA, the CDR3 is TGTGCCAGCAGCTATTCCACAGGGCGGGGGACAGATACGCAGTATTTT. This chain connects TRBV7-6 to TRBJ2-3; a possible D gene is TRBD2 (7 bases). The CDR3 totals 16 residues. Trimming cost V 4 bases and J 3 bases, with 17 bases left between them. Germline V gene sequence: CDR1 SGHVS, CDR2 FNYEAQ.

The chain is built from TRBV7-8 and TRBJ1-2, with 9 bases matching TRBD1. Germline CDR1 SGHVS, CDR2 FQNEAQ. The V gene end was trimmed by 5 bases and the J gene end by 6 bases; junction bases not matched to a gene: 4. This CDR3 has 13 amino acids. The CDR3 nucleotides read TGTGCCAGCAGCCGGGACAGGGAGAATGGCTACACCTTC. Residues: CASSRDRENGYTF.

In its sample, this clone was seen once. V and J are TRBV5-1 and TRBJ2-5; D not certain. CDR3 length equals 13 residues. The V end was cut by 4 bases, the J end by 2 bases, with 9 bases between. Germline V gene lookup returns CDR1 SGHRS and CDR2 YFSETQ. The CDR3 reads CASSLRLQETQYF. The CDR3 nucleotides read TGCGCCAGCAGCCTACGGTTACAAGAGACCCAGTACTTC. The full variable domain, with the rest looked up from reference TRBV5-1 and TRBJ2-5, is KAGVTQTPRYLIKTRGQQVTLSCSPISGHRSVSWYQQTPGQGLQFLFEYFSETQRNKGNFPGRFSGRQFSNSRSEMNVSTLELGDSALYLCASSLRLQETQYFGPGTRLLVL.

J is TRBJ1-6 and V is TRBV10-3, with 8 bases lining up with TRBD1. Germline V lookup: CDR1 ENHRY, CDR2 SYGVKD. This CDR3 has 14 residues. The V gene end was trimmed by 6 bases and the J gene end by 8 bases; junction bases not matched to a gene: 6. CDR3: CAIRGTGRDSPLHF. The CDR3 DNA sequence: TGTGCCATCAGGGGGACAGGTCGGGATTCACCCCTCCACTTT.

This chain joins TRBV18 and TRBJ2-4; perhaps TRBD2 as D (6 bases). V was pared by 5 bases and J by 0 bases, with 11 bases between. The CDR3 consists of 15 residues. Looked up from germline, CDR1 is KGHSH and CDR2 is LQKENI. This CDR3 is CASSSEGLAKNIQYF. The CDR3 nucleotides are TGTGCCAGCTCATCGGAGGGCCTAGCCAAAAACATTCAGTACTTC. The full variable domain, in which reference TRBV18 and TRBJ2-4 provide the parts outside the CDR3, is NAGVMQNPRHLVRRRGQEARLRCSPMKGHSHVYWYRQLPEEGLKFMVYLQKENIIDESGMPKERFSAEFPKEGPSILRIQQVVRGDSAAYFCASSSEGLAKNIQYFGAGTRLSVL.

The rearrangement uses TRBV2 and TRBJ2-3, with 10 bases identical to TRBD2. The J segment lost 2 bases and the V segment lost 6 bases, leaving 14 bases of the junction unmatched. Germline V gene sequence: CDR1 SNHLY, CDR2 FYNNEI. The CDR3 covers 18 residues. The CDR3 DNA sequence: TGTGCCAGCAGAGGACCCCCACCTAGCGGGGGATCCACAGATACGCAGTATTTT. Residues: CASRGPPPSGGSTDTQYF.

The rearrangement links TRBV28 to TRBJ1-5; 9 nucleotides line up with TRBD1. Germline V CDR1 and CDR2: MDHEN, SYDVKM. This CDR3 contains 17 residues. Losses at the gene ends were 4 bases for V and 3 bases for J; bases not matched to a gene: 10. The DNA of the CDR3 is TGTGCCAGCAGTTCCGGGACAGGGAAGATTGACAATCAGCCCCAGCATTTT. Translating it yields CASSSGTGKIDNQPQHF.

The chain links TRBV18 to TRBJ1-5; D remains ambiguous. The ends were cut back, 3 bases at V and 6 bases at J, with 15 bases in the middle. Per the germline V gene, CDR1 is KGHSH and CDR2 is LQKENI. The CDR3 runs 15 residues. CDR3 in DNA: TGTGCCAGCTCACCCCCGGGGATTGGGTTTCAGCCCCAGCATTTT. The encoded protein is CASSPPGIGFQPQHF.

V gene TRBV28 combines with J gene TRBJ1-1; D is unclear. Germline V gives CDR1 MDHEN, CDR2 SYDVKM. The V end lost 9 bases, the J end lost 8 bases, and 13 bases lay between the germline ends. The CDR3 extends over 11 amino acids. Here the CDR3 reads CASRRVGEAFF. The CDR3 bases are TGTGCCAGTAGGAGGGTGGGGGAAGCTTTCTTT.

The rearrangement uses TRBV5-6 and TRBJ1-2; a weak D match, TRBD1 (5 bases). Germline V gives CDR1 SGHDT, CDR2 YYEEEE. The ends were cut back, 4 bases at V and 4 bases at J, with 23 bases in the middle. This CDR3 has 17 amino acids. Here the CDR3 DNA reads TGTGCCAGCAGCCCACGGGTTCTGACAGACGGTGTCTATGGCTACACCTTC. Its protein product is CASSPRVLTDGVYGYTF.

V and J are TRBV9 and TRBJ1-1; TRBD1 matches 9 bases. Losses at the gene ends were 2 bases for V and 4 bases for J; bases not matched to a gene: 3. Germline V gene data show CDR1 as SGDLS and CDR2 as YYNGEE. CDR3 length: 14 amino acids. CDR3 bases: TGTGCCAGCAGCGTCGAGACAGGGGGCACTGAAGCTTTCTTT. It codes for CASSVETGGTEAFF.

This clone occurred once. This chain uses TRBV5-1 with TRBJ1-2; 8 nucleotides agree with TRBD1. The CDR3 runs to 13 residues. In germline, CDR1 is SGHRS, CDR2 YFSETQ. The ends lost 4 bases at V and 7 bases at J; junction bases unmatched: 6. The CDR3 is CASSTTGAGGYTF. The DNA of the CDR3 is TGCGCCAGCAGCACGACAGGGGCTGGTGGCTACACCTTC. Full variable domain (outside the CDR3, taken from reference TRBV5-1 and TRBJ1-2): KAGVTQTPRYLIKTRGQQVTLSCSPISGHRSVSWYQQTPGQGLQFLFEYFSETQRNKGNFPGRFSGRQFSNSRSEMNVSTLELGDSALYLCASSTTGAGGYTFGSGTRLTVV.